A selection of T cell receptor beta chains follows, all from one sample in a study of technical replicates of blood from several donors. The repertoire was sequenced with immunoSEQ multiplex PCR; TCRdb's copy has only in-frame clones and lacks some. The sample has fewer than 60,000 clones; about 96% are singletons. The sequencing sample was made of PBMCs. These receptors were taken from a human donor in good health. Some clones in this sample may be carry-over from other donors' samples. CDR3s include the opening cysteine and the closing phenylalanine or tryptophan. The D gene is left open where the match is weak. Only part of the rows carry a size: once, few, many, or a class if the clone is expanded.

CDR3aa: CASSPGGVRSGNTIYF
CDR3nt: TGTGCCAGCAGCCCCGGCGGGGTCAGGTCTGGAAACACCATATATTTT
d_gene: .
len: 16
j_gene: TRBJ1-3
v_gene: TRBV5-6
abundance: .

CDR3aa: CASSTGATEAFF
CDR3nt: TGTGCCAGTAGTACAGGGGCTACTGAAGCTTTCTTT
d_gene: .
len: 12
j_gene: TRBJ1-1
v_gene: TRBV19
abundance: .

CDR3aa: CASSLLAGPQGYEQYF
CDR3nt: TGTGCCAGCAGCTTACTAGCGGGGCCCCAGGGCTACGAGCAGTACTTC
d_gene: TRBD2
len: 16
j_gene: TRBJ2-7
v_gene: TRBV7-2
abundance: .

CDR3aa: CASSLVTSPTGYSNQPQHF
CDR3nt: TGTGCCAGCAGCTTAGTGACCAGCCCAACCGGGTATAGCAATCAGCCCCAGCATTTT
d_gene: .
len: 19
j_gene: TRBJ1-5
v_gene: TRBV7-8
abundance: .

CDR3aa: CASSIFETGTNEKLFF
CDR3nt: TGTGCCAGTAGTATATTTGAGACAGGGACTAATGAAAAACTGTTTTTT
d_gene: TRBD1
len: 16
j_gene: TRBJ1-4
v_gene: TRBV19
abundance: once

CDR3aa: CASSSKQQGFTAFF
CDR3nt: TGTGCCAGCAGTTCAAAACAACAGGGCTTTACAGCTTTCTTT
d_gene: .
len: 14
j_gene: TRBJ1-1
v_gene: TRBV6-5
abundance: .

CDR3aa: CASSLGQGTNIQYF
CDR3nt: TGTGCCAGCAGCTTAGGCCAGGGTACGAACATTCAGTACTTC
d_gene: .
len: 14
j_gene: TRBJ2-4
v_gene: TRBV11-2
abundance: .

CDR3aa: CASSLLLTGGGNTEAFF
CDR3nt: TGCGCCAGCAGCTTACTCCTGACAGGGGGGGGGAACACTGAAGCTTTCTTT
d_gene: TRBD1
len: 17
j_gene: TRBJ1-1
v_gene: TRBV5-1
abundance: .

CDR3aa: CASSRAPGNSPLHF
CDR3nt: TGTGCCAGCAGCCGCGCCCCTGGTAATTCACCCCTCCACTTT
d_gene: .
len: 14
j_gene: TRBJ1-6
v_gene: TRBV6-5
abundance: .

CDR3aa: CASSQLTLAGSTDTQYF
CDR3nt: TGTGCCAGCAGCCAACTAACTCTAGCGGGGTCCACAGATACGCAGTATTTT
d_gene: TRBD2
len: 17
j_gene: TRBJ2-3
v_gene: TRBV4-2
abundance: .

CDR3aa: CASSLGQGRNQPQHF
CDR3nt: TGTGCCAGCAGTTTAGGACAGGGTCGCAATCAGCCCCAGCATTTT
d_gene: TRBD1
len: 15
j_gene: TRBJ1-5
v_gene: TRBV27
abundance: .

CDR3aa: CASSPRGGYEPQHF
CDR3nt: TGCGCCAGCAGCCCCCGGGGAGGATATGAGCCCCAGCATTTT
d_gene: .
len: 14
j_gene: TRBJ1-5
v_gene: TRBV4-3
abundance: .

CDR3aa: CASSLAQGKSNQPQHF
CDR3nt: TGTGCCAGCAGCTTAGCACAGGGTAAGAGCAATCAGCCCCAGCATTTT
d_gene: .
len: 16
j_gene: TRBJ1-5
v_gene: TRBV7-9
abundance: .

CDR3aa: CASSIQGQGFGELFF
CDR3nt: TGTGCCAGCAGCATACAGGGACAGGGTTTCGGGGAGCTGTTTTTT
d_gene: TRBD1
len: 15
j_gene: TRBJ2-2
v_gene: TRBV7-6
abundance: .

CDR3aa: CASSRGQGANIQYF
CDR3nt: TGCGCCAGCAGCCGCGGACAGGGGGCAAACATTCAGTACTTC
d_gene: TRBD1
len: 14
j_gene: TRBJ2-4
v_gene: TRBV5-1
abundance: .

CDR3aa: CASSQDGLANYGYTF
CDR3nt: TGCGCCAGCAGCCAAGACGGTTTAGCTAACTATGGCTACACCTTC
d_gene: .
len: 15
j_gene: TRBJ1-2
v_gene: TRBV4-3
abundance: .

CDR3aa: CASSALAGGRETQYF
CDR3nt: TGTGCCAGCAGCGCTCTGGCGGGGGGGCGGGAGACCCAGTACTTC
d_gene: TRBD2
len: 15
j_gene: TRBJ2-5
v_gene: TRBV2
abundance: .

CDR3aa: CASSRPGGIEQYF
CDR3nt: TGTGCCAGCAGCCGCCCGGGAGGGATCGAGCAGTACTTC
d_gene: TRBD2
len: 13
j_gene: TRBJ2-7
v_gene: TRBV7-9
abundance: .

CDR3aa: CASSSDSRSGAFF
CDR3nt: TGTGCCAGCAGTTCCGACTCGAGGAGCGGGGCTTTCTTT
d_gene: .
len: 13
j_gene: TRBJ1-1
v_gene: TRBV28
abundance: .

CDR3aa: CASSRRTGRWTEAFF
CDR3nt: TGCGCCAGCAGCCGCAGGACAGGGAGGTGGACTGAAGCTTTCTTT
d_gene: TRBD1
len: 15
j_gene: TRBJ1-1
v_gene: TRBV4-3
abundance: .

CDR3aa: CASSLSVYSAFF
CDR3nt: TGTGCCAGCAGCTTGTCGGTGTATTCTGCTTTCTTT
d_gene: .
len: 12
j_gene: TRBJ1-1
v_gene: TRBV7-8
abundance: once

CDR3aa: CASSPPNRDVHGYTF
CDR3nt: TGTGCCAGCTCACCACCGAACAGGGATGTCCATGGCTACACCTTC
d_gene: .
len: 15
j_gene: TRBJ1-2
v_gene: TRBV18
abundance: once

CDR3aa: CASSTQGGVTYNEQFF
CDR3nt: TGTGCCAGTAGTACCCAGGGAGGGGTGACCTACAATGAGCAGTTCTTC
d_gene: TRBD2
len: 16
j_gene: TRBJ2-1
v_gene: TRBV19
abundance: once

CDR3aa: CASSQWSSGANVLTF
CDR3nt: TGTGCCAGCAGCCAGTGGAGCTCTGGGGCCAACGTCCTGACTTTC
d_gene: .
len: 15
j_gene: TRBJ2-6
v_gene: TRBV4-2
abundance: .

CDR3aa: CASIPRTGHNYGYTF
CDR3nt: TGTGCCAGCATTCCACGGACAGGGCATAACTATGGCTACACCTTC
d_gene: TRBD1
len: 15
j_gene: TRBJ1-2
v_gene: TRBV6-5
abundance: once

CDR3aa: CASSPETGSPEAFF
CDR3nt: TGTGCCAGCAGTCCAGAGACAGGCAGCCCTGAAGCTTTCTTT
d_gene: .
len: 14
j_gene: TRBJ1-1
v_gene: TRBV27
abundance: .

CDR3aa: CASSVSTEAFF
CDR3nt: TGTGCCAGCAGCGTTAGCACTGAAGCTTTCTTT
d_gene: .
len: 11
j_gene: TRBJ1-1
v_gene: TRBV5-8
abundance: .

CDR3aa: CASSLVLAGAGNSPLHF
CDR3nt: TGTGCCAGCAGCTTAGTTCTGGCAGGGGCAGGTAATTCACCCCTCCACTTT
d_gene: .
len: 17
j_gene: TRBJ1-6
v_gene: TRBV7-6
abundance: .

CDR3aa: CASSRGDGTEAFF
CDR3nt: TGTGCCTCCTCCAGGGGTGATGGAACTGAAGCTTTCTTT
d_gene: .
len: 13
j_gene: TRBJ1-1
v_gene: TRBV30
abundance: .

CDR3aa: CASSDSGTSSYNEQFF
CDR3nt: TGTGCCAGCAGTGACTCGGGGACTAGCAGCTACAATGAGCAGTTCTTC
d_gene: TRBD2
len: 16
j_gene: TRBJ2-1
v_gene: TRBV6-4
abundance: .

CDR3aa: CASSARGANVLTF
CDR3nt: TGTGCCAGCAGCGCCAGGGGGGCCAACGTCCTGACTTTC
d_gene: .
len: 13
j_gene: TRBJ2-6
v_gene: TRBV11-3
abundance: .

CDR3aa: CASSSSGQETQYF
CDR3nt: TGTGCCAGCAGCTCTAGCGGCCAAGAGACCCAGTACTTC
d_gene: TRBD2
len: 13
j_gene: TRBJ2-5
v_gene: TRBV13
abundance: .

CDR3aa: CASSVARGGPNEQFF
CDR3nt: TGTGCCAGCAGCGTAGCGCGGGGGGGCCCCAATGAGCAGTTCTTC
d_gene: TRBD2
len: 15
j_gene: TRBJ2-1
v_gene: TRBV9
abundance: .

CDR3aa: CASSYSAEYEQYF
CDR3nt: TGTGCCAGCAGTTACTCGGCGGAATACGAGCAGTACTTC
d_gene: .
len: 13
j_gene: TRBJ2-7
v_gene: TRBV6-6
abundance: .

CDR3aa: CASSLAPAGVSYNEQFF
CDR3nt: TGCGCCAGCAGCTTAGCCCCAGCAGGGGTTTCCTACAATGAGCAGTTCTTC
d_gene: .
len: 17
j_gene: TRBJ2-1
v_gene: TRBV5-1
abundance: .

CDR3aa: CASSRGQASNQPQHF
CDR3nt: TGTGCCAGCAGCCGTGGACAGGCGAGCAATCAGCCCCAGCATTTT
d_gene: TRBD1
len: 15
j_gene: TRBJ1-5
v_gene: TRBV11-2
abundance: .

CDR3aa: CAWSVTAGQVEAFF
CDR3nt: TGTGCCTGGAGTGTAACAGCGGGGCAGGTTGAAGCTTTCTTT
d_gene: .
len: 14
j_gene: TRBJ1-1
v_gene: TRBV30
abundance: .

CDR3aa: CASSLARTMNTEAFF
CDR3nt: TGCGCCAGCAGCTTGGCTAGGACAATGAACACTGAAGCTTTCTTT
d_gene: .
len: 15
j_gene: TRBJ1-1
v_gene: TRBV5-1
abundance: .

CDR3aa: CASSVTGTEDQPQHF
CDR3nt: TGTGCCAGCAGCGTAACCGGGACAGAGGATCAGCCCCAGCATTTT
d_gene: TRBD1
len: 15
j_gene: TRBJ1-5
v_gene: TRBV9
abundance: .

CDR3aa: CASSQEFSGYNSPLHF
CDR3nt: TGTGCCAGCAGCCAAGAGTTCAGTGGCTATAATTCACCCCTCCACTTT
d_gene: .
len: 16
j_gene: TRBJ1-6
v_gene: TRBV14
abundance: .

CDR3aa: CASSPGTGGEQFF
CDR3nt: TGTGCCAGCAGCCCCGGGACAGGGGGTGAGCAGTTCTTC
d_gene: TRBD1
len: 13
j_gene: TRBJ2-1
v_gene: TRBV6-6
abundance: .

CDR3aa: CASSVDQAPNSPLHF
CDR3nt: TGTGCCAGCAGCGTAGACCAGGCACCTAATTCACCCCTCCACTTT
d_gene: .
len: 15
j_gene: TRBJ1-6
v_gene: TRBV9
abundance: .

CDR3aa: CASSRQSLGSGNTIYF
CDR3nt: TGTGCCAGCAGCCGACAGTCCTTAGGCTCTGGAAACACCATATATTTT
d_gene: .
len: 16
j_gene: TRBJ1-3
v_gene: TRBV9
abundance: once

CDR3aa: CASSQGVVAAFF
CDR3nt: TGTGCCAGCAGCCAGGGGGTGGTTGCAGCTTTCTTT
d_gene: TRBD1
len: 12
j_gene: TRBJ1-1
v_gene: TRBV7-9
abundance: .

CDR3aa: CASSSGQVLSYEQYF
CDR3nt: TGTGCCAGCAGCTCCGGACAGGTCCTATCCTACGAGCAGTACTTC
d_gene: TRBD1
len: 15
j_gene: TRBJ2-7
v_gene: TRBV11-2
abundance: .

CDR3aa: CASSPGTSGRGSLFEQYF
CDR3nt: TGTGCCAGCAGCCCCGGGACTAGCGGGAGAGGTTCTCTGTTCGAGCAGTACTTC
d_gene: TRBD2
len: 18
j_gene: TRBJ2-7
v_gene: TRBV4-2
abundance: .

CDR3aa: CASSQDMTSSGETQYF
CDR3nt: TGCGCCAGCAGCCAAGATATGACTAGCTCGGGGGAGACCCAGTACTTC
d_gene: TRBD2
len: 16
j_gene: TRBJ2-5
v_gene: TRBV4-3
abundance: .

CDR3aa: CASSQSGTSPNTGELFF
CDR3nt: TGCGCCAGCAGTCAATCAGGGACTAGCCCTAACACCGGGGAGCTGTTTTTT
d_gene: TRBD2
len: 17
j_gene: TRBJ2-2
v_gene: TRBV23-1
abundance: .